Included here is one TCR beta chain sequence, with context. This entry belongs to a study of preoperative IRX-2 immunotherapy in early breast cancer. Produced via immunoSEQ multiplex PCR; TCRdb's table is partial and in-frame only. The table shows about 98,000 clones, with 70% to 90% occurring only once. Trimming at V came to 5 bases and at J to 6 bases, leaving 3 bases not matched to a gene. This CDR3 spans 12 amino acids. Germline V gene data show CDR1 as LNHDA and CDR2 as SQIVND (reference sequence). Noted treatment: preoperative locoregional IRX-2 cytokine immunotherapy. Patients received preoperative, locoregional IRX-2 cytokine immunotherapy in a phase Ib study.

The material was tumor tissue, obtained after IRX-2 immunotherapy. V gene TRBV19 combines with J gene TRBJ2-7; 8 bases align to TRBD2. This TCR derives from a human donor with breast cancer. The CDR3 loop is CASSREGSEQYF. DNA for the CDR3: TGTGCCAGTAGTCGGGAGGGCAGCGAGCAGTACTTC. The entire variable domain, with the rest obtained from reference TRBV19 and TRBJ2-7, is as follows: DGGITQSPKYLFRKEGQNVTLSCEQNLNHDAMYWYRQDPGQGLRLIYYSQIVNDFQKGDIAEGYSVSREKKESFPLTVTSAQKNPTAFYLCASSREGSEQYFGPGTRLTVT.